This T cell receptor (beta chain) was identified in a study of cytomegalovirus exposure and HLA in healthy donors. Study outcomes and limitations: Reportedly, fewer N-insertions than the approximately 610-donor mean appeared in an Asian-associated ancestry cluster in a later analysis. Later analysis suggested most CMV-associated TCR beta chains were HLA-restricted. TRBV6-2, TRBV6-3 and some other V segments were unresolvable in 87-base-pair reads.

It was with 60 Vbeta and 13 Jbeta primers that the PCR ran. The method was immunoSEQ multiplex PCR; TCRdb's version includes in-frame clones alone and lacks a portion of them. Seen here are about 97,000 clones, 73% observed once, and the top ten hold 3.5% to 4.5%. V lost 0 bases, J lost 3 bases, and 3 bases stayed unmatched. The CDR3 has 15 residues. CDR1 LNHNV and CDR2 YYDKDF come from the germline V gene (reference sequence). On this clone itself: Its antigen is as yet unknown.

Material: PBMCs. This clonotype was obtained from a middle-aged man in good health and CMV-seronegative. The chain links TRBV15 to TRBJ2-7, with 9 bases matching TRBD2. DNA for the CDR3: TGTGCCACCAGCAGAGAGCTAGCGGGGAGCTACGAGCAGTACTTC. Protein product: CATSRELAGSYEQYF.